This T cell receptor (beta chain) was sequenced in a study of cytomegalovirus exposure and HLA in healthy donors. Study information: From 150 million to 200 million T cells, an earlier analysis saw roughly 120 million unique TCR beta sequences. General study points: About 90% or about 30% of the time was how often most TCR beta V segments were productive, according to an earlier analysis.

In the PCR, 60 Vbeta and 13 Jbeta primers were used. Only in-frame clones appear in the TCRdb table, and some are missing; sequencing was by immunoSEQ multiplex PCR. Altogether under 150,000 clones are present, around 75% being singletons, with the ten largest covering about 4.5%. In the case of this clone: Its antigen is as yet unknown.

The CDR3 is made up of 13 amino acids. V was trimmed by 8 bases and J by 1 base, leaving 11 bases between them. In germline, CDR1 is LNHNV, CDR2 YYDKDF (reference sequence). This clonotype was sampled from a man in his 60s in good health and CMV-seronegative. Source material: PBMCs. V and J are TRBV15 and TRBJ2-5; TRBD1 might be the D (5 bases). This CDR3 reads CATGARAQETQYF. For the CDR3, the DNA is TGTGCCACCGGCGCCAGGGCCCAAGAGACCCAGTACTTC. Full variable domain (rest looked up from reference TRBV15 and TRBJ2-5): DAMVIQNPRYQVTQFGKPVTLSCSQTLNHNVMYWYQQKSSQAPKLLFHYYDKDFNNEADTPDNFQSRRPNTSFCFLDIRSPGLGDTAMYLCATGARAQETQYFGPGTRLLVL.